These 28 T cell receptor beta chains came from one sample sequenced in a study of cytomegalovirus exposure and HLA in healthy donors. Measured with immunoSEQ multiplex PCR; TCRdb has only the in-frame clones, and not every one. The sample contains 250,000 to 350,000 clones, roughly 90% of which appear only once. The material sequenced was PBMCs. All receptors derive from a woman aged 18-29 years in good health and CMV-seronegative.

The CDR3 nucleotides are TGTGCCAGCAGTTTCGAGGAAAGCAATCAGCCCCAGCATTTT. Protein: CASSFEESNQPQHF. The chain employs TRBV28 and TRBJ1-5, with D hard to call. V gave up 3 bases and J gave up 1 base, with 7 bases separating them. Per germline, CDR1 MDHEN and CDR2 SYDVKM. The CDR3 spans 14 residues.

The V gene is TRBV6-1, the J gene TRBJ2-3; 13 bases map to TRBD2. CDR1 is MNHNS and CDR2 is SASEGT in the germline V gene. Unmatched junction bases numbered 2, after V lost 10 bases and J lost 1 base. The CDR3 spans 14 residues. In nucleotides, the CDR3 is TGTGCCACTGGGACTAGCGGGGGCACAGATACGCAGTATTTT. Translating gives CATGTSGGTDTQYF.

The chain joins TRBV6-6 to TRBJ1-5, with D perhaps TRBD1 (5 bases). Trimming took off 6 bases at V and 7 bases at J, with 16 bases between the two ends. Germline assignment: CDR1 MNHNY and CDR2 SVGAGI (reference sequence). The CDR3 has 14 amino acids. CDR3 protein: CASRTGGLRQPQHF. The CDR3 region has the DNA TGTGCCAGCAGAACGGGGGGGTTAAGACAGCCCCAGCATTTT.

The chain is built from TRBV10-2 and TRBJ1-1; unclear D gene. Germline V gives CDR1 WSHSY, CDR2 SAAADI. This CDR3 is 13 amino acids long. Trimming took off 4 bases at V and 5 bases at J, with 11 bases between the two ends. The CDR3 nucleotides are TGCGCCAGCAGTGTGAGTCAGGTAACTGAAGCTTTCTTT. Amino acid sequence: CASSVSQVTEAFF.

The CDR3: CASSPDRGNQPQHF. CDR3 in DNA: TGTGCCAGCAGCCCCGACAGGGGCAATCAGCCCCAGCATTTT. The V call is TRBV9, the J call TRBJ1-5, with TRBD1 matching over 7 bases. Germline V gene data show CDR1 as SGDLS and CDR2 as YYNGEE. V lost 4 bases to trimming and J lost 2 bases; unmatched junction nucleotides: 3. CDR3 length equals 14 residues.

This chain joins TRBV13 and TRBJ2-7, with TRBD2 identical over 13 bases. The CDR3 is 20 amino acids. Germline trimming cut 0 bases from V and 6 bases from J; bases unmatched to any gene: 17. Germline loops: CDR1 PRHDT, CDR2 FYEKMQ (reference sequence). The CDR3 loop reads CASSLGGTGLAGLGSGEQYF. CDR3 coding DNA: TGTGCCAGCAGCTTAGGGGGGACGGGACTAGCGGGATTGGGCTCGGGCGAGCAGTACTTC.

This clone has more than one count but fewer than ten. The rearrangement uses TRBV6-5 and TRBJ2-2, with D possibly TRBD1 on 5 matching bases. CDR3 length equals 14 residues. The V gene lost 4 bases and the J gene lost 4 bases, with 10 bases spanning the gap. Germline CDR1 and CDR2: MNHEY and SVGAGI. The CDR3 here is CASSSRAFTGELFF. CDR3 nucleotides: TGTGCCAGCAGTTCCAGGGCATTCACCGGGGAGCTGTTTTTT.

This chain joins TRBV4-1 and TRBJ1-1; 8 bases are a match to TRBD1. The length of the CDR3 is 15 residues. The J segment lost 3 bases and the V segment lost 5 bases, leaving 8 bases of the junction unmatched. In germline, CDR1 is MGHRA, CDR2 YSYEKL. The CDR3 region is CASSAHRGTYTEAFF. The CDR3 DNA is TGCGCCAGCAGCGCCCACAGGGGGACTTACACTGAAGCTTTCTTT.

The chain links TRBV2 to TRBJ1-2, with D possibly TRBD1 on 6 matching bases. Germline V CDR1 and CDR2: SNHLY, FYNNEI. Trimming took off 1 base at V and 4 bases at J, with 16 bases between the two ends. The CDR3 is made up of 16 amino acids. CDR3 loop: CASSEVPGDWVYGYTF. CDR3 nucleotides: TGTGCCAGCAGTGAAGTGCCAGGGGATTGGGTCTATGGCTACACCTTC.

The chain uses TRBV5-1 and TRBJ2-3; 9 nucleotides line up with TRBD2. V was clipped by 7 bases and J by 4 bases; unmatched bases: 7. Germline V gives CDR1 SGHRS, CDR2 YFSETQ. This CDR3 has 14 amino acids. The CDR3 nucleotides are TGCGCCAGCCGCGGGGGGGGTGAGCCAGATACGCAGTATTTT. Protein sequence: CASRGGGEPDTQYF.

The rearrangement links TRBV5-1 to TRBJ2-7, with TRBD2 matching 8 bases. The CDR3 loop spans 13 amino acids. Losses at the gene ends were 4 bases for V and 4 bases for J; bases not matched to a gene: 4. Per the germline V gene, CDR1 is SGHRS and CDR2 is YFSETQ. CDR3 in DNA: TGCGCCAGCAGCGCGGGACTAGGGTACGAGCAGTACTTC. Translated, it gives CASSAGLGYEQYF.

V usage is TRBV7-9 and J usage is TRBJ2-1; D is uncertain. Germline values: CDR1 SEHNR, CDR2 FQNEAQ (reference sequence). CDR3 length equals 16 residues. V shed 2 bases and J shed 7 bases, with 18 bases lying between them. CDR3 sequence reads: CASSLLEALLRNEQFF. CDR3 DNA sequence: TGTGCCAGCAGCTTACTCGAAGCGCTCCTTAGGAATGAGCAGTTCTTC.

The chain recombines TRBV5-1 with TRBJ2-2; 10 bases match TRBD2. The CDR3 covers 17 residues. V lost 0 bases to trimming and J lost 6 bases; unmatched junction nucleotides: 8. CDR1 and CDR2 (germline): SGHRS, YFSETQ. As DNA, the CDR3 is TGCGCCAGCAGCTTGGCCGGCAGCGGGAGGGCCGCCGGGGAGCTGTTTTTT. It translates to CASSLAGSGRAAGELFF.

This chain joins TRBV4-2 and TRBJ2-7; 7 nucleotides align to TRBD1. This CDR3 has 15 amino acids. V dropped 0 bases and J dropped 2; count of bases not matched to a gene: 4. Germline V gene data show CDR1 as LGHNA and CDR2 as YNFKEQ. CDR3 nucleotide sequence: TGTGCCAGCAGCCAAGATAGACAGGGTCCCTACGAGCAGTACTTC. Its protein is CASSQDRQGPYEQYF.

V and J are TRBV27 and TRBJ1-1; 7 bases are shared with TRBD1. J lost 1 base, V lost 6 bases, and 8 bases had no gene match. The V gene's germline CDR1 is MNHEY and CDR2 SMNVEV (reference sequence). This CDR3 contains 15 residues. CDR3 sequence: CASSIRGRGNTEAFF. CDR3 DNA: TGTGCCAGCAGCATAAGGGGGCGCGGGAACACTGAAGCTTTCTTT.

This clone has only one observation. The genes are TRBV7-6 and TRBJ2-1; TRBD2 agrees at 13 bases. CDR3 length: 16 residues. The trim removed 5 bases at V and 7 bases at J, leaving 8 bases unmatched. Germline CDR1 reads SGHVS; CDR2 reads FNYEAQ. This chain's CDR3 is CASSRPGLAGYNEQFF. The CDR3 DNA sequence: TGTGCCAGCAGCCGACCGGGACTAGCGGGATATAATGAGCAGTTCTTC.

The V and J genes are TRBV5-1 and TRBJ2-1; D might be TRBD2 (6 bases). V was cut by 3 bases and J by 3 bases, with 13 bases left in between. CDR3 length: 15 residues. Germline-derived CDR1 and CDR2 are SGHRS and YFSETQ. CDR3 loop: CASSWDPTSYNEQFF. Written as DNA, the CDR3 is TGCGCCAGCAGCTGGGACCCGACTAGCTACAATGAGCAGTTCTTC.

The gene calls are TRBV19 and TRBJ2-5, with D maybe TRBD1 (5 bases). Germline assignment: CDR1 LNHDA and CDR2 SQIVND (reference sequence). This CDR3 is 16 amino acids long. The V and J ends lost 2 bases and 2 bases respectively, with 15 bases between them. CDR3 nucleotide sequence: TGTGCCAGTAGTATAACCGGAGATAGGGGTCAAGAGACCCAGTACTTC. Its translation: CASSITGDRGQETQYF.

This clone has only one observation. The chain links TRBV5-1 to TRBJ2-6, with a weak D call TRBD2 (6 bases). Trimming shortened V by 2 bases and J by 1 base, and 19 bases separated the two germline ends. Germline CDR1 reads SGHRS; CDR2 reads YFSETQ. The CDR3 consists of 19 residues. The CDR3 nucleotides read TGCGCCAGCAGCTTTTGGGGGGTAGGGGACTTGTCTGGGGCCAACGTCCTGACTTTC. Translation gives CASSFWGVGDLSGANVLTF.

Written as DNA, the CDR3 is TGTGCCAGCAGTGAATGGAGGGCCGAAATGTACTTC. Its protein product is CASSEWRAEMYF. The chain carries TRBV2 and TRBJ2-7; a possible D gene is TRBD2 (6 bases). The germline V and J ends were trimmed by 2 bases and 12 bases, with 14 bases remaining between them. The CDR3 covers 12 residues. Looked up from germline, CDR1 is SNHLY and CDR2 is FYNNEI. Full variable domain (missing parts from reference TRBV2 and TRBJ2-7): EPEVTQTPSHQVTQMGQEVILRCVPISNHLYFYWYRQILGQKVEFLVSFYNNEISEKSEIFDDQFSVERPDGSNFTLKIRSTKLEDSAMYFCASSEWRAEMYFGPGTRLTVT.

The J gene is TRBJ2-1, the V gene TRBV15; D is ambiguous. Trimming took 0 bases from V and 3 from J, leaving 12 bases between them. The CDR3 totals 16 residues. Germline CDR1 LNHNV, CDR2 YYDKDF (reference sequence). CDR3 region: CATSRDLQRSYNEQFF. The DNA for the CDR3 is TGTGCCACCAGCAGAGATCTTCAGAGGAGCTACAATGAGCAGTTCTTC.

The V and J genes are TRBV15 and TRBJ2-1; 9 bases fit TRBD1. V dropped 1 base and J dropped 6; count of bases not matched to a gene: 7. Looked up from germline, CDR1 is LNHNV and CDR2 is YYDKDF (reference sequence). This CDR3 has 16 amino acids. For the CDR3, the DNA is TGTGCCACCAGCAGAGGAGGGGGACAGGGTAGCAATGAGCAGTTCTTC. Its translation: CATSRGGGQGSNEQFF.

Turning to this clone: The sample contains more than one DNA sequence encoding this CDR3. This rearrangement joins TRBV18 to TRBJ2-3; weak D call: TRBD1 (8 bases). Germline values: CDR1 KGHSH, CDR2 LQKENI. The V end lost 3 bases, the J end lost 1 base, and 11 bases lay between the germline ends. CDR3 size: 15 residues. CDR3 amino acids: CASSPTGGGTDTQYF. The CDR3 DNA sequence: TGTGCCAGCTCACCCACAGGGGGGGGCACAGATACGCAGTATTTT.

CDR3 nucleotide sequence: TGTGCCAGCAGCACGGGCGGGGGGCTAGGTGACGAGCAGTACTTC. As protein: CASSTGGGLGDEQYF. This sequence joins TRBV6-5 and TRBJ2-7; 8 positions match TRBD2. V was pared by 6 bases and J by 5 bases, with 12 bases of the junction left unmatched. Germline assignment: CDR1 MNHEY and CDR2 SVGAGI. The CDR3 is 15 residues long.

The chain employs TRBV27 and TRBJ2-7; possibly TRBD2 for D (7 bases). Trimming removed 10 bases at V and 3 bases at J, with 16 bases between. This CDR3 spans 13 amino acids. From germline, CDR1 is MNHEY and CDR2 SMNVEV (reference sequence). The CDR3 DNA reads as TGTGCCACTGCGGGGGCGGAAAACTACGAGCAGTACTTC. Protein product: CATAGAENYEQYF.

The chain couples TRBV28 to TRBJ1-2, with TRBD1 matching 7 bases. Trimming removed 6 bases from V and 6 bases from J; junction bases left unmatched: 10. Germline-derived CDR1 and CDR2 are MDHEN and SYDVKM. This CDR3 has 14 residues. DNA for the CDR3: TGTGCCAGCAGCCTGGGCGGGCAGGGGGATGGCTACACCTTC. The encoded protein is CASSLGGQGDGYTF.

The chain uses TRBV5-1 and TRBJ1-5; the D gene is possibly TRBD1 (5 bases). Trimming shortened V by 9 bases and J by 0 bases, and 13 bases separated the two germline ends. This CDR3 comprises 14 residues. CDR1 is SGHRS, CDR2 YFSETQ, per germline. The DNA of the CDR3 is TGCGCCAAAAAAGGGGCGTATAGCAATCAGCCCCAGCATTTT. This translates into CAKKGAYSNQPQHF. Using reference TRBV5-1 and TRBJ1-5 for the parts outside the CDR3, the full variable domain is KAGVTQTPRYLIKTRGQQVTLSCSPISGHRSVSWYQQTPGQGLQFLFEYFSETQRNKGNFPGRFSGRQFSNSRSEMNVSTLELGDSALYLCAKKGAYSNQPQHFGDGTRLSIL.

The chain is built from TRBV27 and TRBJ1-1; D not certain. The CDR3 is 15 residues long. Trimming pared 0 bases from V and 4 bases from J, leaving 12 bases between. The germline V gene encodes CDR1 MNHEY and CDR2 SMNVEV (reference sequence). The CDR3, as DNA: TGTGCCAGCAGTTTATCACCGGGGTTGAGCACTGAAGCTTTCTTT. The encoded protein is CASSLSPGLSTEAFF.